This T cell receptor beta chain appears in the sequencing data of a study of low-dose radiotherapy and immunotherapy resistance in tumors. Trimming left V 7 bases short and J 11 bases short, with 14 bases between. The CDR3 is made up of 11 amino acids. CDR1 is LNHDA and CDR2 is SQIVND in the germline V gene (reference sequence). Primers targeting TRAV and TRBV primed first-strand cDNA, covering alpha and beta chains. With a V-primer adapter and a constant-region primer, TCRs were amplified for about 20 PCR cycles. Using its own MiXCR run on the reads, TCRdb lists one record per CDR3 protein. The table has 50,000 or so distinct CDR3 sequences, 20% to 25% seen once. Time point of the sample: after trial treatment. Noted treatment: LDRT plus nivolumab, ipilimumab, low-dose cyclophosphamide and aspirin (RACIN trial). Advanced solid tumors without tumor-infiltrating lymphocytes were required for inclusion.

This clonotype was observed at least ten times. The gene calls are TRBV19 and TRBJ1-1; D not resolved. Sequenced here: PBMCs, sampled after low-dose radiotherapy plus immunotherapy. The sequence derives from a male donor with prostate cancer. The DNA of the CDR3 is TGTGCCAGTACCTATGGTGCGTACGCTTTCTTT. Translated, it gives CASTYGAYAFF.